This T cell receptor (beta chain) was retrieved from a study of Graves' ophthalmopathy and Graves' hyperthyroidism. CDR3 regions of TCR beta were amplified from RNA transcripts. The first round was an RT-PCR with HTBI primers, and the second round was a multiplex PCR. TCRdb re-derived calls from the multiplex PCR reads in MiXCR, one entry per CDR3 protein. The data contain 350,000 to 400,000 distinct CDR3 sequences, roughly 15% of them singletons. This clonotype came up many times. The V gene lost 6 bases and the J gene lost 2 bases, with 14 bases spanning the gap. Per germline, CDR1 LNHDA and CDR2 SQIVND (reference sequence). This CDR3 comprises 14 residues.

The sample consisted of peripheral blood. This receptor was taken from a woman between 18 and 30 years old with stable Graves' hyperthyroidism. The chain recombines TRBV19 with TRBJ2-7; D not resolved. Here the CDR3 reads CASSLSDVTYEQYF. CDR3 nucleotide sequence: TGTGCCAGTAGCCTCTCGGACGTAACCTACGAGCAGTACTTC.